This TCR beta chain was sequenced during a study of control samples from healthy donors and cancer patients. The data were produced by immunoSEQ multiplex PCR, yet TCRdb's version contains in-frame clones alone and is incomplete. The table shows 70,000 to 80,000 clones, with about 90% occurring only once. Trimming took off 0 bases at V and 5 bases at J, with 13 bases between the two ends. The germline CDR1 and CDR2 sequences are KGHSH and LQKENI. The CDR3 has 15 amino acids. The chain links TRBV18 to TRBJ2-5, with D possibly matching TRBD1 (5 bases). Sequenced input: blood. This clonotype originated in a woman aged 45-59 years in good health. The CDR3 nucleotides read TGTGCCAGCTCACCACCGTCCCAGGGTAGGGAGACCCAGTACTTC. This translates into CASSPPSQGRETQYF. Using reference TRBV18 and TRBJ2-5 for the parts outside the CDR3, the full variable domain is NAGVMQNPRHLVRRRGQEARLRCSPMKGHSHVYWYRQLPEEGLKFMVYLQKENIIDESGMPKERFSAEFPKEGPSILRIQQVVRGDSAAYFCASSPPSQGRETQYFGPGTRLLVL.